These T cell receptor beta chains were read from a single sample in a study of blood T cell repertoires in COVID-19. TCRdb's copy holds only in-frame clones and misses some; the assay was immunoSEQ multiplex PCR. The sample includes roughly 190,000 clones, roughly nine tenths seen only once; the top ten take under 30%. Material: PBMCs or T cells enriched from blood (not recorded which). The receptors were gathered from a woman in her forties in a cohort exposed to, infected with or recovered from COVID-19 (not recorded which). Each CDR3 is given without its conserved first and last residue. D genes are given only for firm matches.

v_gene: TRBV2; d_gene: TRBD1; j_gene: TRBJ1-4; CDR3aa: ASRGQGGREKLF
v_gene: TRBV10-1; d_gene: .; j_gene: TRBJ2-1; CDR3aa: ASSESVGLSSYNEQF
v_gene: TRBV18; d_gene: .; j_gene: TRBJ1-5; CDR3aa: ASSSRETDPPQH
v_gene: TRBV7-9; d_gene: .; j_gene: TRBJ2-3; CDR3aa: ASSLVLAGTDTQY
v_gene: TRBV6-5; d_gene: .; j_gene: TRBJ1-1; CDR3aa: ASSYSSGPPEAF
v_gene: TRBV7-9; d_gene: .; j_gene: TRBJ2-7; CDR3aa: ASSRSSYEQY
v_gene: TRBV4-2; d_gene: .; j_gene: TRBJ1-1; CDR3aa: ASSLRGRGTEAF
v_gene: TRBV10-3; d_gene: TRBD2; j_gene: TRBJ2-3; CDR3aa: AISEIAGGQQTSTDTQY
v_gene: TRBV3-1/TRBV3-2; d_gene: .; j_gene: TRBJ1-6; CDR3aa: ASSQRGANSPLH
v_gene: TRBV7-6; d_gene: .; j_gene: TRBJ2-7; CDR3aa: ASSQVSGPYEQY
v_gene: TRBV25-1; d_gene: TRBD1; j_gene: TRBJ1-5; CDR3aa: ASSASGTGFQPQH
v_gene: TRBV27; d_gene: TRBD1; j_gene: TRBJ2-3; CDR3aa: ASSLARGWADTQY
v_gene: TRBV11-3; d_gene: TRBD1; j_gene: TRBJ1-4; CDR3aa: ASSFGTGLGKLF
v_gene: TRBV27; d_gene: TRBD1; j_gene: TRBJ1-4; CDR3aa: ASRTTGTGNEKLF
v_gene: TRBV19; d_gene: .; j_gene: TRBJ1-1; CDR3aa: ASSTRRGENTEAF
v_gene: TRBV14; d_gene: TRBD1; j_gene: TRBJ2-7; CDR3aa: ASSYGTGGEQY
v_gene: TRBV4-1; d_gene: TRBD1; j_gene: TRBJ1-6; CDR3aa: ASSQDQQGASNSPLH
v_gene: TRBV10-1; d_gene: TRBD1; j_gene: TRBJ1-4; CDR3aa: ASWGPGQAASGEKLF
v_gene: TRBV5-1; d_gene: TRBD2; j_gene: TRBJ2-1; CDR3aa: ASSLAKAGRVNEQF
v_gene: TRBV18; d_gene: .; j_gene: TRBJ2-7; CDR3aa: ASSQRQDSSYEQY
v_gene: TRBV12-3/TRBV12-4; d_gene: .; j_gene: TRBJ2-1; CDR3aa: ASSLSHYNEQF
v_gene: TRBV3-1/TRBV3-2; d_gene: .; j_gene: TRBJ2-1; CDR3aa: ASSQDMGRQYEQF
v_gene: TRBV4-1; d_gene: .; j_gene: TRBJ1-1; CDR3aa: ASSQVRAGAEAF